The 26 T cell receptor beta chains below were found in one sample sequenced in a study. In TCRdb, the 5' RACE reads were re-called with MiXCR into one record per CDR3 protein. The table includes about 54,000 distinct CDR3 sequences, 17% detected once. Sequenced material: naive CD4+ T cells sorted from blood. Subset given: naive CD4+ T cells, CD4+CD45RA+CD25-. The origin of the receptors is a female donor with breast cancer.

This clonotype came up a few times. V and J are TRBV6-6 and TRBJ2-6; D may be TRBD1 (6 bases). Germline V gives CDR1 MNHNY, CDR2 SVGAGI (reference sequence). V was pared by 0 bases and J by 1 base, with 13 bases between. The CDR3 runs 18 residues. In DNA form, the CDR3 reads TGTGCCAGCAGTTACTCAGGGACAAGGTTATCTGGGGCCAACGTCCTGACTTTC. Its protein is CASSYSGTRLSGANVLTF.

For this clonotype: One junction end does not reproduce the germline sequence, and a read error may be involved. This chain connects TRBV5-1 to TRBJ1-1, with D hard to call. This CDR3 spans 16 amino acids. The germline V gene has CDR1 SGHRS and CDR2 YFSETQ. The CDR3 reads CASSLAYGALNTGAFF. Here the CDR3 DNA reads TGCGCCAGCAGCTTGGCTTACGGAGCCTTGAACACTGGAGCTTTCTTT.

This clonotype was recorded a few times. This rearrangement joins TRBV29-1 to TRBJ2-1, with D possibly matching TRBD1 (5 bases). The CDR3 contains 11 residues. From germline, CDR1 is SQVTM and CDR2 ANQGSEA. Trimming removed 5 bases from V and 7 bases from J, with 9 bases in between. CDR3 sequence: CSVNRKNEQFF. The CDR3 DNA reads as TGCAGCGTTAACAGGAAAAATGAGCAGTTCTTC.

In its sample, this clonotype was seen many times. The chain recombines TRBV7-2 with TRBJ2-6; D is possibly TRBD1 (5 bases). The CDR3 totals 14 residues. Trimming cost V 5 bases and J 3 bases, with 8 bases left between them. The germline gives CDR1 SGHTA, CDR2 FQGNSA. CDR3 nucleotide sequence: TGTGCCAGCAGCGTAGGGGATGGGGCCAACGTCCTGACTTTC. This gives the protein CASSVGDGANVLTF. Complete variable domain (other parts from reference TRBV7-2 and TRBJ2-6): GAGVSQSPSNKVTEKGKDVELRCDPISGHTALYWYRQSLGQGLEFLIYFQGNSAPDKSGLPSDRFSAERTGGSVSTLTIQRTQQEDSAVYLCASSVGDGANVLTFGAGSRLTVL.

This clonotype has more than one count but fewer than ten. V is TRBV4-1 and J is TRBJ1-5, with D hard to call. Looked up from germline, CDR1 is MGHRA and CDR2 is YSYEKL. The ends were cut back, 1 base at V and 7 bases at J, with 17 bases in the middle. This CDR3 contains 16 residues. For the CDR3, the DNA is TGCGCCAGCAGCCAAGGGTACAGAAATAAGGAACAGCCCCAGCATTTT. This translates into CASSQGYRNKEQPQHF.

This clonotype was counted between two and nine times. This sequence joins TRBV12-3 or TRBV12-4 and TRBJ2-2; possibly TRBD1 for D (5 bases). V lost 3 bases, J lost 6 bases, and 8 bases lay in between. This CDR3 has 13 residues. The CDR3 DNA reads TGTGCCAGCAGTTTTCAGGGCGCCGGGGAGCTGTTTTTT. It specifies CASSFQGAGELFF.

The chain carries TRBV9 and TRBJ1-6; perhaps TRBD1 as D (5 bases). Germline lookup yields CDR1 SGDLS and CDR2 YYNGEE. This CDR3 spans 13 amino acids. V lost 3 bases to trimming and J lost 9 bases, with 10 bases between them. The CDR3 loop is CASSDGGGSPLHF. The CDR3 region has the DNA TGTGCCAGCAGCGACGGGGGGGGTTCACCCCTCCACTTT.

The chain links TRBV20-1 to TRBJ1-4; TRBD1 is a possible D gene (6 bases). V shed 0 bases and J shed 7 bases, with 9 bases lying between them. Germline V lookup: CDR1 DFQATT, CDR2 SNEGSKA (reference sequence). The CDR3 contains 13 residues. The CDR3 region is CSAREGAIEKLFF. The CDR3 DNA sequence: TGCAGTGCTAGAGAGGGGGCGATTGAAAAACTGTTTTTT.

The rearrangement joins TRBV12-3 or TRBV12-4 to TRBJ2-2; D remains ambiguous. CDR3 length: 13 residues. Trimming removed 3 bases at V and 6 bases at J, with 8 bases between. The CDR3 DNA reads as TGTGCCAGCAGTTTGAACAGAGCCGGGGAGCTGTTTTTT. It specifies CASSLNRAGELFF.

This clonotype was detected ten times or more. The chain has TRBV3-1 and TRBJ1-5, with a weak D call TRBD1 (6 bases). V lost 3 bases and J lost 6, with 9 bases in between. CDR3 size: 13 residues. Germline V CDR1 and CDR2: LGHDT, YNNKEL (reference sequence). The CDR3 loop reads CASSHGQSQPQHF. The CDR3 region has the DNA TGTGCCAGCAGCCATGGACAGTCTCAGCCCCAGCATTTT.

This clonotype was seen more than once but under ten times. The chain is built from TRBV5-5 and TRBJ2-2, with D perhaps TRBD1 or TRBD2 (5 bases each). Trimming removed 4 bases from V and 3 bases from J, with 10 bases in between. The CDR3 length is 14 residues. Germline-derived CDR1 and CDR2 are SGHKS and YYEKEE (reference sequence). CDR3 amino acids: CASSGRDHTGELFF. CDR3 coding DNA: TGTGCCAGCAGCGGCCGGGACCACACCGGGGAGCTGTTTTTT. Based on the CDR3 plus reference TRBV5-5 and TRBJ2-2, the full variable domain is DAGVTQSPTHLIKTRGQQVTLRCSPISGHKSVSWYQQVLGQGPQFIFQYYEKEERGRGNFPDRFSARQFPNYSSELNVNALLLGDSALYLCASSGRDHTGELFFGEGSRLTVL.

The rearrangement uses TRBV6-6 and TRBJ2-5; 7 nucleotides line up with TRBD1. V gave up 8 bases and J gave up 7 bases; unmatched junction bases: 13. Germline CDR1 and CDR2: MNHNY and SVGAGI (reference sequence). The CDR3 length is 14 residues. The CDR3 coding sequence is TGTGCCAGCGGCGAACAGGGGCGAGGGGGGACCCAGTACTTC. This codes for CASGEQGRGGTQYF.

Of note for this clonotype: This may come from a read error, since a much larger clone is one base off. This sequence joins TRBV20-1 and TRBJ2-7; D gene uncertain. The CDR3 runs 13 residues. Germline V gene data show CDR1 as DFQATT and CDR2 as SNEGSKA (reference sequence). In nucleotides, the CDR3 is TGCAGTGCTAGAGACAGGTCATCCTACAAGCAGTACTTC. It is translated as CSARDRSSYKQYF.

A few counts support this clonotype. The chain employs TRBV7-2 and TRBJ1-1; D remains ambiguous. The length of the CDR3 is 13 residues. Trimming removed 3 bases from V and 8 bases from J, with 13 bases in between. Germline values: CDR1 SGHTA, CDR2 FQGNSA. CDR3 amino acids: CASSFGQRTEAFF. The DNA for the CDR3 is TGTGCCAGCAGCTTCGGTCAGAGAACCGAAGCTTTCTTT. Variable domain in full (rest from reference TRBV7-2 and TRBJ1-1): GAGVSQSPSNKVTEKGKDVELRCDPISGHTALYWYRQSLGQGLEFLIYFQGNSAPDKSGLPSDRFSAERTGGSVSTLTIQRTQQEDSAVYLCASSFGQRTEAFFGQGTRLTVV.

Many counts were recorded for this clonotype. The chain is built from TRBV7-9 and TRBJ2-2, with 8 bases that match TRBD1. CDR3 length equals 15 residues. V lost 5 bases to trimming and J lost 3 bases; unmatched junction nucleotides: 5. The germline V gene encodes CDR1 SEHNR and CDR2 FQNEAQ (reference sequence). The CDR3 region has the DNA TGTGCCAGCAGCCTCGGACAGGGCCACACCGGGGAGCTGTTTTTT. This sequence encodes CASSLGQGHTGELFF.

The chain couples TRBV29-1 to TRBJ1-4; tentative D call: TRBD1 (5 bases). V was clipped by 7 bases and J by 8 bases, with 14 bases between them. This CDR3 has 12 residues. CDR1 and CDR2 from the germline V gene are SQVTM and ANQGSEA. This chain's CDR3 is CSAKGNGEKLFF. DNA of the CDR3: TGCAGCGCGAAGGGGAATGGAGAAAAACTGTTTTTT.

The chain has TRBV7-9 and TRBJ2-2; a weak D match, TRBD2 (5 bases). CDR1 is SEHNR and CDR2 is FQNEAQ in the germline V gene (reference sequence). The germline V and J ends were trimmed by 5 bases and 4 bases, with 8 bases remaining between them. The CDR3 is 13 amino acids. The CDR3 loop reads CASSEGGTGELFF. CDR3 in DNA: TGTGCCAGCAGCGAGGGTGGCACCGGGGAGCTGTTTTTT.

The sample holds many counts of this clonotype. The chain joins TRBV5-1 to TRBJ2-3; 13 bases map to TRBD2. Per the germline V gene, CDR1 is SGHRS and CDR2 is YFSETQ. V lost 4 bases and J lost 1; bases outside the gene matches: 3. The CDR3 runs to 16 residues. The CDR3 sequence is CASSPGTSGGTDTQYF. Written as DNA, the CDR3 is TGCGCCAGCAGCCCGGGGACTAGCGGGGGCACAGATACGCAGTATTTT.

This clonotype was seen a handful of times. The J gene is TRBJ2-1, the V gene TRBV6-5, with 14 bases aligning to TRBD2. The length of the CDR3 is 18 residues. V shed 2 bases and J 8 bases; nucleotides not matched to a gene: 11. Germline lookup yields CDR1 MNHEY and CDR2 SVGAGI. The CDR3 nucleotides read TGTGCCAGCAGTTACCTTCCGCCTGGGACTAGCGGGAGTGATGAGCAGTTCTTC. This translates into CASSYLPPGTSGSDEQFF.

Ten or more counts support this clonotype. The rearrangement uses TRBV20-1 and TRBJ2-3, with TRBD1 matching 7 bases. Germline CDR1 DFQATT, CDR2 SNEGSKA (reference sequence). Trimming cost V 0 bases and J 3 bases; bases outside gene matches: 9. The CDR3 has 16 amino acids. In nucleotides, the CDR3 is TGCAGTGCTAGAGATCTAGAGGGGGCGCCGACAGATACGCAGTATTTT. Residues: CSARDLEGAPTDTQYF.

In this sample, this clonotype turned up a few times. Being one base from a much bigger clone, this may be a read error. This chain uses TRBV4-1 with TRBJ2-6; D possibly corresponds to TRBD2 (6 bases). Trimming cost V 1 base and J 0 bases, with 10 bases left between them. Germline assignment: CDR1 MGHRA and CDR2 YSYEKL. The CDR3 spans 17 residues. This chain's CDR3 is CASSQVCGVSGANVLTF. The DNA of the CDR3 is TGCGCCAGCAGCCAAGTATGCGGGGTCTCTGGGGCCAACGTCCTGACTTTC.

Comment on this clonotype: It may be a read error: a sequence one base away is much more abundant. The V call is TRBV5-1, the J call TRBJ2-5; D is perhaps TRBD1 (6 bases). This CDR3 contains 15 residues. Germline CDR1 SGHRS, CDR2 YFSETQ. The CDR3 DNA reads as TGCGCCAGCAGCTTGGAGGTTCAGGGGAAAGAGACCCTGTACTTC. Protein: CASSLEVQGKETLYF.

This rearrangement joins TRBV29-1 to TRBJ2-7, with TRBD2 matching 9 bases. With V trimmed by 5 bases and J by 4 bases, 3 bases remained unmatched. Germline CDR1 is SQVTM and CDR2 is ANQGSEA. This CDR3 is built from 12 residues. The CDR3 region has the DNA TGCAGCGTTCGCGGGAGGGGGTACGAGCAGTACTTC. As protein: CSVRGRGYEQYF.

This clonotype was counted only a few times. The chain employs TRBV12-3 or TRBV12-4 and TRBJ2-1; D remains ambiguous. V was trimmed by 2 bases and J by 7 bases, leaving 6 bases between them. This CDR3 contains 12 residues. CDR3 amino acids: CASSLMPNEQFF. For the CDR3, the DNA is TGTGCCAGCAGTTTAATGCCAAATGAGCAGTTCTTC.

This clonotype was seen a few times. DNA of the CDR3: TGCGCCAGCAGCTTTGGGACTAGCTCCTACGAGCAGTACTTC. As protein: CASSFGTSSYEQYF. This chain links TRBV5-1 with TRBJ2-7; 8 nucleotides agree with TRBD2. CDR3 size: 14 residues. Germline-derived CDR1 and CDR2 are SGHRS and YFSETQ. With 2 bases clipped from V and 0 bases from J, the junction kept 1 base outside the gene matches.

V is TRBV14 and J is TRBJ2-3; 9 nucleotides agree with TRBD2. Losses at the gene ends were 4 bases for V and 1 base for J; bases not matched to a gene: 3. There are 15 residues in the CDR3. Looked up from germline, CDR1 is SGHDN and CDR2 is FVKESK. The CDR3 protein is CASSRLAVGTDTQYF. The CDR3, as DNA: TGTGCCAGCAGCCGACTAGCGGTAGGCACAGATACGCAGTATTTT. The full variable domain, its missing parts supplied by reference TRBV14 and TRBJ2-3, is EAGVTQFPSHSVIEKGQTVTLRCDPISGHDNLYWYRRVMGKEIKFLLHFVKESKQDESGMPNNRFLAERTGGTYSTLKVQPAELEDSGVYFCASSRLAVGTDTQYFGPGTRLTVL.